This T cell receptor (beta chain) was captured in a study of shared clonotypes between healthy human individuals. Study in general: For every donor, three CD4 naive, three CD4 memory, two CD8 naive and one CD8 memory plates were used.

The V end was cut by 1 base, the J end by 5 bases, with 11 bases between. Germline-derived CDR1 and CDR2 are LGHNA and YSLEER. The CDR3 is 14 residues long. In the sorted-subset replicate PCRs, approximately 200 ng DNA, 29,000 or so T cell genomes, was used. The table came from immunoSEQ multiplex PCR; TCRdb's copy has only in-frame clones and leaves some out. The table includes 1.5 million to 1.9 million clones, nearly 99% detected once. The clonotype was recovered from a man younger than 45 in good health. The chain combines TRBV4-3 with TRBJ2-5; tentatively, D is TRBD2 (6 bases). Material: naive CD4+ T cells sorted from blood. Described subset: CD45RA+ positively selected. CDR3 nucleotide sequence: TGCGCCAGCAGCCAAGGAGGAGGGGATGAGACCCAGTACTTC. Its translation: CASSQGGGDETQYF.